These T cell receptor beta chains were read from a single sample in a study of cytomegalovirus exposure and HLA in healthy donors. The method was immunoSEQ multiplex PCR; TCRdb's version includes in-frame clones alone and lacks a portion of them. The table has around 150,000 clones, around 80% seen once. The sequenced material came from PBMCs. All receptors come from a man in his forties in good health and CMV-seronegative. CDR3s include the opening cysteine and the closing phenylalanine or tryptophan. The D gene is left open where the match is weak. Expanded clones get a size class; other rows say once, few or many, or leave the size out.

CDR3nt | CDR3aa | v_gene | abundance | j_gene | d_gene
TGTGCCAGTAGTAGGACAGGGGGCCGCGCTGAAGCTTTCTTT | CASSRTGGRAEAFF | TRBV19 | NA | TRBJ1-1 | TRBD1
TGCGCCAGCAGCGAGAGACAGCCTTCCTACGAGCAGTACTTC | CASSERQPSYEQYF | TRBV5-1 | NA | TRBJ2-7 | NA
TGTGCCTGGAGCTCAGGGGGGACAGAGCAGTACTTC | CAWSSGGTEQYF | TRBV30 | NA | TRBJ2-7 | NA
TGTGCCAGCAGTGAACAGGGGGAGACCGGGGAGCTGTTTTTT | CASSEQGETGELFF | TRBV6-4 | few | TRBJ2-2 | TRBD1
TGTGCCAGCAGCTCGGGACTAGACGGGTACAATGAGCAGTTCTTC | CASSSGLDGYNEQFF | TRBV11-1 | NA | TRBJ2-1 | TRBD2
TGTGCCAGCGGCTCGCGGCCCGGACGGGGTAATGAAAAACTGTTTTTT | CASGSRPGRGNEKLFF | TRBV7-8 | once | TRBJ1-4 | NA
TGTGCCAGCAGCGTAGGCACAGGGGGGAATTCACCCCTCCACTTT | CASSVGTGGNSPLHF | TRBV9 | NA | TRBJ1-6 | TRBD1
TGTGCCAGCAGCTTTGGGCAGGACTTTAATTCACCCCTCCACTTT | CASSFGQDFNSPLHF | TRBV13 | NA | TRBJ1-6 | NA
TGTGCCAGCAAGTCCACAACCGACAGGTCCTACGAGCAGTACTTC | CASKSTTDRSYEQYF | TRBV2 | NA | TRBJ2-7 | NA
NA | CASSKVTWGGGTGELFF | TRBV21-1 | NA | TRBJ2-2 | NA
TGTGCCAGCTCACCTGCGGACAGGGCCTACTATGGCTACACCTTC | CASSPADRAYYGYTF | TRBV18 | NA | TRBJ1-2 | TRBD1
TGTGCCAGTAGTATTTGGACAGGGGGCGGAGAAAAACTGTTTTTT | CASSIWTGGGEKLFF | TRBV19 | NA | TRBJ1-4 | TRBD1
TGCGCCAGCAGCCAATTACACGGGGAGCTGTTTTTT | CASSQLHGELFF | TRBV4-1 | NA | TRBJ2-2 | NA
TGTGCCAGCAGTTTATCGCCGGGACTAGCGGGGCGAAATGAGCAGTTCTTC | CASSLSPGLAGRNEQFF | TRBV27 | once | TRBJ2-1 | TRBD2
TGTGCCAGCAGCCCACGCGGAGGGGACGGCTCTGGGGCCAACGTCCTGACTTTC | CASSPRGGDGSGANVLTF | TRBV9 | NA | TRBJ2-6 | NA
TGTGCCAGCAGCTCCAATCCCCACACAGATACGCAGTATTTT | CASSSNPHTDTQYF | TRBV11-2 | NA | TRBJ2-3 | NA
TGTGCCAGTAGTACCCCGCCGGGACTAGCGGGGATATCCTACGAGCAGTACTTC | CASSTPPGLAGISYEQYF | TRBV19 | NA | TRBJ2-7 | TRBD2
TGTGCCAGCGGGGCCAGGGTAGGGGAGCTGTTTTTT | CASGARVGELFF | TRBV5-4 | NA | TRBJ2-2 | NA
TGTGCCATCAGGTCCGGGGATGAATATGGCTACACCTTC | CAIRSGDEYGYTF | TRBV10-3 | NA | TRBJ1-2 | NA
TGTGCCTGGAGTGACGGGACAGCATATAATTCACCCCTCCACTTT | CAWSDGTAYNSPLHF | TRBV30 | NA | TRBJ1-6 | TRBD1
TGTGCCAGCAGTTATGGGGGGGACTCCTACGAGCAGTACTTC | CASSYGGDSYEQYF | TRBV27 | NA | TRBJ2-7 | TRBD2
TGTGCCAGCAGTGAAGCGGGGACAGGGGGCTCTGAAGCTTTCTTT | CASSEAGTGGSEAFF | TRBV6-1 | NA | TRBJ1-1 | TRBD1
TGTGCCAGCAGCTTAAGTCCACTAGTAGAGACCCAGTACTTC | CASSLSPLVETQYF | TRBV7-3 | NA | TRBJ2-5 | NA
TGCGCCAGCAGCTCGGACGGGAGCTCCTACGAGCAGTACTTC | CASSSDGSSYEQYF | TRBV5-1 | NA | TRBJ2-7 | NA
TGTGCCATCAGTGTTGGGGAGAGGAGCACTGAAGCTTTCTTT | CAISVGERSTEAFF | TRBV10-3 | NA | TRBJ1-1 | NA
TGTGCCAGCAGTTCTTACTCAGCGGGACAGACCCAGTACTTC | CASSSYSAGQTQYF | TRBV28 | NA | TRBJ2-5 | TRBD2
TGTGCCTGGGTCGGCAGGGTTGAAGCTTTCTTT | CAWVGRVEAFF | TRBV30 | few | TRBJ1-1 | NA
TGCGCCAGCCGAGCGCTGGCAGGGGGCTTCGATCAGCCCCAGCATTTT | CASRALAGGFDQPQHF | TRBV10-2 | NA | TRBJ1-5 | TRBD1
TGCGCCAGCAGTGTGGAGGGTCAGCCCCAGCATTTT | CASSVEGQPQHF | TRBV10-2 | NA | TRBJ1-5 | NA
TGTGCCAGCAGCCAAGGGCTAGCGGGGTACGGGGGCACAGATACGCAGTATTTT | CASSQGLAGYGGTDTQYF | TRBV4-2 | NA | TRBJ2-3 | TRBD2
TGTGCCAGCAACAAGGGGCTAGCGGGGCAAGAGATCCAGTACTTC | CASNKGLAGQEIQYF | TRBV9 | NA | TRBJ2-5 | TRBD2
TGTGCCAGCAGCCCCCCCGGGAGTACCTACGAGCAGTACTTC | CASSPPGSTYEQYF | TRBV7-9 | once | TRBJ2-7 | NA
TGTGCCAGCAGCTTGTGGGGGGCCCGGACTAGCGGGGGACACAATGAGCAGTTCTTC | CASSLWGARTSGGHNEQFF | TRBV5-8 | NA | TRBJ2-1 | TRBD2
TGTGCCAGCAGCGTGACTAGCGGGGCCCTAACTACCGGGGAGCTGTTTTTT | CASSVTSGALTTGELFF | TRBV9 | few | TRBJ2-2 | TRBD2
TGTGCCAGCAGCTCTTCGCTCCGGGACAGGAATTCACCCCTCCACTTT | CASSSSLRDRNSPLHF | TRBV27 | NA | TRBJ1-6 | TRBD1
TGTGCCAGCTCACCAGGTACAGGGCTCACAGATACGCAGTATTTT | CASSPGTGLTDTQYF | TRBV18 | NA | TRBJ2-3 | NA
TGTGCCAGCACCCCAGACAAGCCAGATTCACCCCTCCACTTT | CASTPDKPDSPLHF | TRBV7-9 | NA | TRBJ1-6 | NA
TGTGCCAGCAGCTTGGACAGGGGCCGCCAAGAGACCCAGTACTTC | CASSLDRGRQETQYF | TRBV5-6 | NA | TRBJ2-5 | TRBD1
TGCGCCAGCAGCTCGGACAGGGGGCGCGAGCAGTACTTC | CASSSDRGREQYF | TRBV10-1 | once | TRBJ2-7 | TRBD1
TGTGCCAGCAGTTTACCAACCGGGACAGGGTACGAGCAGTACTTC | CASSLPTGTGYEQYF | TRBV27 | NA | TRBJ2-7 | TRBD1
TGTGCCAGCAGCCAAGGTCTGGACTTATGGGGTGAAAAACTGTTTTTT | CASSQGLDLWGEKLFF | TRBV14 | NA | TRBJ1-4 | NA
TGTGCCAGCATAGGTAGCGGGGGCTCCTACAATGAGCAGTTCTTC | CASIGSGGSYNEQFF | TRBV2 | NA | TRBJ2-1 | TRBD2
TGTGCCAGCAGCGGACTGGGAGACTATGGCTACACCTTC | CASSGLGDYGYTF | TRBV6-6 | NA | TRBJ1-2 | NA
TGCGCCAGCAGCCAAGATCCCACTAGAGGCTACCAAGAGACCCAGTACTTC | CASSQDPTRGYQETQYF | TRBV4-3 | NA | TRBJ2-5 | NA
TGTGCCACCAGCAGAGGCGACAGTTCTGGCACCGGGGAGCTGTTTTTT | CATSRGDSSGTGELFF | TRBV15 | NA | TRBJ2-2 | NA
TGTGCCAGCAGCCGCGGGGGGGCCAAGACAGATACGCAGTATTTT | CASSRGGAKTDTQYF | TRBV11-1 | NA | TRBJ2-3 | TRBD2
TGTGCCAGCAGTTTTTTCCAGGCCAACACTGAAGCTTTCTTT | CASSFFQANTEAFF | TRBV6-5 | NA | TRBJ1-1 | NA
TGCGCCAGCAGAAGACAGGGAGGACAAGAGACCCAGTACTTC | CASRRQGGQETQYF | TRBV5-1 | NA | TRBJ2-5 | NA
TGTGCCAGTAGTATTCATCCGGGGGTTTCAGGACGCTCTGGAAACACCATATATTTT | CASSIHPGVSGRSGNTIYF | TRBV19 | NA | TRBJ1-3 | NA
TGCGCCAGCGGAGAACAAATGAACACTGAAGCTTTCTTT | CASGEQMNTEAFF | TRBV5-1 | NA | TRBJ1-1 | NA
TGTGCCAGCAGTCCTGGACAGAGCACAGATACGCAGTATTTT | CASSPGQSTDTQYF | TRBV27 | NA | TRBJ2-3 | NA
TGTGCCAGTTCCGGTTCCTATAATTCACCCCTCCACTTT | CASSGSYNSPLHF | TRBV5-6 | few | TRBJ1-6 | NA
TGTGCCAGCTCACCGGGACAGGGGTTGAGCTCCTACGAGCAGTACTTC | CASSPGQGLSSYEQYF | TRBV18 | NA | TRBJ2-7 | TRBD1
TGTGCCAGCAGTGGGGACAGGGTGTCAAGTGAGACCCAGTACTTC | CASSGDRVSSETQYF | TRBV6-5 | NA | TRBJ2-5 | TRBD1
TGTGCCAGCAGCCCACAGTCAGTCTATAGCAATCAGCCCCAGCATTTT | CASSPQSVYSNQPQHF | TRBV27 | NA | TRBJ1-5 | NA
TGTGCCAGCAGTTACTCGGGGACAATCTCCTACGAGCAGTACTTC | CASSYSGTISYEQYF | TRBV6-6 | once | TRBJ2-7 | NA
TGCAGCGTTGCCCTCGCGAGGCTAGCGGGGGGCACAGATACGCAGTATTTT | CSVALARLAGGTDTQYF | TRBV29-1 | few | TRBJ2-3 | TRBD2
TGTGCCAGCGAGGAAACAGGGGCTGGGATTTCACCCCTCCACTTT | CASEETGAGISPLHF | TRBV19 | NA | TRBJ1-6 | TRBD1
TGCGCCAGCAGTTGGCAGAACACTGAAGCTTTCTTT | CASSWQNTEAFF | TRBV10-2 | NA | TRBJ1-1 | NA
TGTGCCAGCAGCGGGGGACAGCTCCCGAGACATCAATATAATTCACCCCTCCACTTT | CASSGGQLPRHQYNSPLHF | TRBV5-8 | once | TRBJ1-6 | TRBD1